This TCR beta chain was documented in a study of tumor-infiltrating lymphocytes in localized non-small cell lung cancer. Across the whole study: Patients included smokers and never-smokers with various histologies, some sampled after neoadjuvant chemotherapy.

This clone showed up just a few times. Its antigen remains unidentified. Data came from immunoSEQ multiplex PCR; TCRdb stores just in-frame clones and leaves some out. In the table there are over 11,000 clones, 82% of which are singletons. Findings and caveats of the study: Technical variation could not be separated from intratumor heterogeneity here. IM1 and IM2 tumors showed no difference in T-cell fraction. Higher tumor T cell infiltration than in uninvolved lung was supported by TCRbeta sequencing.

The sequenced material came from lung tumor tissue. The TCR sequence derives from a human donor with non-small cell lung cancer.

CDR3 bases: TGTGCCAGCAGCCGCGGGGGACAGGGGGGAGATACGCAGTATTTT. Amino acids: CASSRGGQGGDTQYF. This chain joins TRBV13 and TRBJ2-3, with 11 bases aligning to TRBD1. V was pared by 5 bases and J by 5 bases, with 6 bases of the junction left unmatched. Germline CDR1 and CDR2: PRHDT and FYEKMQ (reference sequence). The length of the CDR3 is 15 residues. The whole variable domain, remainder taken from reference TRBV13 and TRBJ2-3, is AAGVIQSPRHLIKEKRETATLKCYPIPRHDTVYWYQQGPGQDPQFLISFYEKMQSDKGSIPDRFSAQQFSDYHSELNMSSLELGDSALYFCASSRGGQGGDTQYFGPGTRLTVL.